The rows below give T cell receptor beta chains drawn from one sample of a study of cytomegalovirus exposure and HLA in healthy donors. Measured with immunoSEQ multiplex PCR; TCRdb has only the in-frame clones, and not every one. Of 55,000 to 65,000 clones listed, 75% to 85% are singletons. Sequenced input: PBMCs. Source of these receptors: a human donor in good health. CDR3s include the opening cysteine and the closing phenylalanine or tryptophan. The order of the fields is D gene, J gene, V gene, CDR3 protein. A D gene is named only where the DNA matches it firmly.

D gene: -
J gene: TRBJ2-5
V gene: TRBV19
CDR3 protein: CASTTLLGAETQYF

D gene: TRBD2
J gene: TRBJ2-1
V gene: TRBV11-3
CDR3 protein: CASSPGLAGFNNEQFF

D gene: TRBD1
J gene: TRBJ1-4
V gene: TRBV28
CDR3 protein: CASSFPGQTTNEKLFF

D gene: TRBD1
J gene: TRBJ2-5
V gene: TRBV7-9
CDR3 protein: CASSPGTAIQETQYF

D gene: TRBD1
J gene: TRBJ2-7
V gene: TRBV11-2
CDR3 protein: CASSSLDRVNEQYF

D gene: -
J gene: TRBJ2-5
V gene: TRBV6-1
CDR3 protein: CASGKTGSFGETQYF

D gene: -
J gene: TRBJ1-1
V gene: TRBV6-5
CDR3 protein: CASSYEGTSRAFF

D gene: -
J gene: TRBJ2-2
V gene: TRBV4-2
CDR3 protein: CASSQEIQGFAGELFF

D gene: -
J gene: TRBJ1-5
V gene: TRBV9
CDR3 protein: CASSPGGVGQPQHF

D gene: -
J gene: TRBJ1-1
V gene: TRBV2
CDR3 protein: CASSEWAGEYTEAFF

D gene: -
J gene: TRBJ1-1
V gene: TRBV7-2
CDR3 protein: CASSSQVNTEAFF

D gene: TRBD2
J gene: TRBJ2-3
V gene: TRBV2
CDR3 protein: CASSGGVGGTDTQYF

D gene: TRBD2
J gene: TRBJ2-3
V gene: TRBV5-1
CDR3 protein: CASSWGLAGDTDTQYF

D gene: -
J gene: TRBJ2-3
V gene: TRBV7-9
CDR3 protein: CASSRPEGADTQYF

D gene: TRBD1
J gene: TRBJ2-5
V gene: TRBV7-9
CDR3 protein: CASSAPDRGRETQYF

D gene: -
J gene: TRBJ2-1
V gene: TRBV7-8
CDR3 protein: CASSLRTVDSSYNEQFF

D gene: TRBD2
J gene: TRBJ2-1
V gene: TRBV7-2
CDR3 protein: CASSVPGLARFF

D gene: -
J gene: TRBJ1-1
V gene: TRBV4-3
CDR3 protein: CASSQGGGQINTEAFF

D gene: TRBD2
J gene: TRBJ2-1
V gene: TRBV19
CDR3 protein: CASSIPLAGGYNEQFF

D gene: TRBD1
J gene: TRBJ1-1
V gene: TRBV9
CDR3 protein: CASSVLGTGGSEAFF

D gene: TRBD1
J gene: TRBJ1-2
V gene: TRBV14
CDR3 protein: CASSQWDRVGGYTF

D gene: -
J gene: TRBJ2-5
V gene: TRBV7-3
CDR3 protein: CASSRGAGETQYF

D gene: -
J gene: TRBJ1-1
V gene: TRBV9
CDR3 protein: CASSPGGLLGTEAFF

D gene: TRBD1
J gene: TRBJ2-5
V gene: TRBV9
CDR3 protein: CASSVHRDRVDLVAAKYQETQYF

D gene: -
J gene: TRBJ1-1
V gene: TRBV28
CDR3 protein: CASSLGGPNTEAFF

D gene: TRBD2
J gene: TRBJ2-5
V gene: TRBV18
CDR3 protein: CASSPRTSGSIKETQYF

D gene: -
J gene: TRBJ1-5
V gene: TRBV7-9
CDR3 protein: CASSLGWDTGSNQPQHF

D gene: -
J gene: TRBJ2-5
V gene: TRBV28
CDR3 protein: CASSLVDGTFKTQYF

D gene: TRBD2
J gene: TRBJ2-2
V gene: TRBV7-9
CDR3 protein: CSSSRPGLAVFTHLGELFF

D gene: TRBD2
J gene: TRBJ2-3
V gene: TRBV6-5
CDR3 protein: CASSGAGGTLDTQYF

D gene: TRBD1
J gene: TRBJ2-5
V gene: TRBV11-3
CDR3 protein: CASSLAGGSVKETQYF

D gene: -
J gene: TRBJ2-3
V gene: TRBV7-9
CDR3 protein: CASSFDGGFTDTQYF

D gene: -
J gene: TRBJ1-5
V gene: TRBV19
CDR3 protein: CASSSGREGQPQHF

D gene: -
J gene: TRBJ1-3
V gene: TRBV19
CDR3 protein: CASSNGWGNTIYF

D gene: -
J gene: TRBJ2-7
V gene: TRBV5-1
CDR3 protein: CASSLDPGRYYEQYF

D gene: TRBD1
J gene: TRBJ2-2
V gene: TRBV7-9
CDR3 protein: CASNDRGLHTGELFF

D gene: -
J gene: TRBJ2-3
V gene: TRBV29-1
CDR3 protein: CSSKWGGPGTDTQYF

D gene: TRBD1
J gene: TRBJ2-7
V gene: TRBV7-2
CDR3 protein: CASSPYAQGASYEQYF

D gene: -
J gene: TRBJ1-1
V gene: TRBV7-9
CDR3 protein: CSSRLPSTEAFF

D gene: -
J gene: TRBJ1-3
V gene: TRBV4-1
CDR3 protein: CASSQHERGGNTIYF

D gene: -
J gene: TRBJ2-5
V gene: TRBV27
CDR3 protein: CASSKELQETQYF

D gene: -
J gene: TRBJ1-4
V gene: TRBV6-5
CDR3 protein: CASSYRRSADNEKLFF

D gene: -
J gene: TRBJ1-2
V gene: TRBV4-1
CDR3 protein: CASSQFVAREKNYGYTF